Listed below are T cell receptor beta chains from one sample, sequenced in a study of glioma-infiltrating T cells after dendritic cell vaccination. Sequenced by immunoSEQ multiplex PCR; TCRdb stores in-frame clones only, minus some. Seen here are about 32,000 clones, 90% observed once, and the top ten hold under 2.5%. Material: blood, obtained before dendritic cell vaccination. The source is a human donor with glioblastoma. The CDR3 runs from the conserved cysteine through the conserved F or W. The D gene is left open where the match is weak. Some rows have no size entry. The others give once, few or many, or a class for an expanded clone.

DNA: TGCGCCAGCGGGAAGGGGTACCAAGAGACCCAGTACTTC; CDR3: CASGKGYQETQYF; D: .; V: TRBV5-1; J: TRBJ2-5; size: .
DNA: TGTGCCAGCAGTCCTCCAGGCTCCCTCCAGAAGGATGAGCAGTTCTTC; CDR3: CASSPPGSLQKDEQFF; D: .; V: TRBV5-4; J: TRBJ2-1; size: .
DNA: TGTGCCAGCAGCCCCAGCGGGGGCCCCTACCTCGAGCAGTACTTC; CDR3: CASSPSGGPYLEQYF; D: TRBD2; V: TRBV5-4; J: TRBJ2-7; size: .
DNA: TGTGCCAGCCGCCCGACAGGGGCCGGTTACGAGCAGTACTTC; CDR3: CASRPTGAGYEQYF; D: TRBD1; V: TRBV19; J: TRBJ2-7; size: .
DNA: TGTGCCAGTAGTCGGCGGGCAGTCACTGCCAATGAGCAGTTCTTC; CDR3: CASSRRAVTANEQFF; D: .; V: TRBV19; J: TRBJ2-1; size: .
DNA: TGCGCCAGCAGCTTGGGAGGGGGTGAAACTGAAGCTTTCTTT; CDR3: CASSLGGGETEAFF; D: .; V: TRBV5-1; J: TRBJ1-1; size: .
DNA: TGTGCCAGCAGCTTAGAACAGAACACTGAAGCTTTCTTT; CDR3: CASSLEQNTEAFF; D: .; V: TRBV7-9; J: TRBJ1-1; size: .
DNA: TGTGCCAGTACCCCCCTAGCGGGGTCAAATGAGCAGTTCTTC; CDR3: CASTPLAGSNEQFF; D: TRBD2; V: TRBV19; J: TRBJ2-1; size: .
DNA: TGTGCCAGCAGCTCCATCGGGCGGCAGGGGCCCTACCAAGAGACCCAGTACTTC; CDR3: CASSSIGRQGPYQETQYF; D: .; V: TRBV7-9; J: TRBJ2-5; size: once
DNA: TGTGCCACCCTGCCTAAGTACTTTTATACAGGGACACTCTATGAAAAACTGTTTTTT; CDR3: CATLPKYFYTGTLYEKLFF; D: .; V: TRBV6-7; J: TRBJ1-4; size: once
DNA: TGTGCCAGTAGTCTCAGGGCCGTTAACTATGGCTACACCTTC; CDR3: CASSLRAVNYGYTF; D: .; V: TRBV19; J: TRBJ1-2; size: few
DNA: TGTGCCAGCAAGATTAGGGGAACTAATGAAAAACTGTTTTTT; CDR3: CASKIRGTNEKLFF; D: .; V: TRBV2; J: TRBJ1-4; size: .
DNA: TGCGCCAGCAGCTCATCGACAGGGCTTATGAACACTGAAGCTTTCTTT; CDR3: CASSSSTGLMNTEAFF; D: TRBD1; V: TRBV5-1; J: TRBJ1-1; size: .
DNA: TGTGCCAGCAGCTCGTCTAGCGGGGCCTACAATGAGCAGTTCTTC; CDR3: CASSSSSGAYNEQFF; D: TRBD2; V: TRBV7-2; J: TRBJ2-1; size: .
DNA: TGTGCCAGCAGCTTGGGTGGGAGGGGGGTTGGAGACACTGAAGCTTTCTTT; CDR3: CASSLGGRGVGDTEAFF; D: .; V: TRBV5-4; J: TRBJ1-1; size: .
DNA: TGTGCCAGCAGTGAATTCGGGACAGGGTTGTCCTACGAGCAGTACTTC; CDR3: CASSEFGTGLSYEQYF; D: TRBD1; V: TRBV25-1; J: TRBJ2-7; size: .
DNA: TGTGCCAGCTCACCGGGACAGGGAAGTGGAAACACCATATATTTT; CDR3: CASSPGQGSGNTIYF; D: TRBD1; V: TRBV18; J: TRBJ1-3; size: .
DNA: TGTGCCAGCAGTACCACACTAGCGGGGGCAGATACGCAGTATTTT; CDR3: CASSTTLAGADTQYF; D: TRBD2; V: TRBV6-5; J: TRBJ2-3; size: .
DNA: TGTGCCAGCTCACTTTCGACAGGATCGATGAACACTGAAGCTTTCTTT; CDR3: CASSLSTGSMNTEAFF; D: .; V: TRBV18; J: TRBJ1-1; size: .
DNA: TGTGCCAGCAGCTCCGGACAGGGTTCGAACTCCTACGAGCAGTACTTC; CDR3: CASSSGQGSNSYEQYF; D: TRBD1; V: TRBV11-3; J: TRBJ2-7; size: .
DNA: TGCGCCAGCAGCTTGAAAGCGGGGGGCGGAGAGACCCAGTACTTC; CDR3: CASSLKAGGGETQYF; D: TRBD2; V: TRBV5-1; J: TRBJ2-5; size: .
DNA: TGCAGTGCTGAGGGGGACACTGAAGCTTTCTTT; CDR3: CSAEGDTEAFF; D: .; V: TRBV20-1; J: TRBJ1-1; size: .
DNA: TGTGCCAGCAGTTTCGAGGGAGCCTGGGCCGGGGAGCTGTTTTTT; CDR3: CASSFEGAWAGELFF; D: .; V: TRBV27; J: TRBJ2-2; size: .
DNA: TGTGCCAGCAGTTTCTTGGACAGCACCTACTCCTACGAGCAGTACTTC; CDR3: CASSFLDSTYSYEQYF; D: .; V: TRBV27; J: TRBJ2-7; size: .